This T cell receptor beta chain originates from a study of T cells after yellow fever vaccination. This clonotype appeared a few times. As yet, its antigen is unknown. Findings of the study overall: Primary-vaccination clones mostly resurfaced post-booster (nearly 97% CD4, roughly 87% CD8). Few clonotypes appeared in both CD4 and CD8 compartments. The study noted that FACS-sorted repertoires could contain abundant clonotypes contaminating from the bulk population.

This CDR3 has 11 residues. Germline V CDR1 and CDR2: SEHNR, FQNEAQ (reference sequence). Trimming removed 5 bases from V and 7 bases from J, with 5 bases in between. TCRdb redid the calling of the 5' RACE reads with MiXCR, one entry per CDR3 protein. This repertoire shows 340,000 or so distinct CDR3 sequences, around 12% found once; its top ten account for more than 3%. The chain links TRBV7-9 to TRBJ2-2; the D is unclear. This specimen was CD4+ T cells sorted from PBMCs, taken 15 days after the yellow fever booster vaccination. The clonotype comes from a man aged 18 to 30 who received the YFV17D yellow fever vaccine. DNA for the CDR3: TGTGCCAGCAGCCAGAGCGGGGAGCTGTTTTTT. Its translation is CASSQSGELFF. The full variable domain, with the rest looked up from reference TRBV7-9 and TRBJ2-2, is DTGVSQNPRHKITKRGQNVTFRCDPISEHNRLYWYRQTLGQGPEFLTYFQNEAQLEKSRLLSDRFSAERPKGSFSTLEIQRTEQGDSAMYLCASSQSGELFFGEGSRLTVL.